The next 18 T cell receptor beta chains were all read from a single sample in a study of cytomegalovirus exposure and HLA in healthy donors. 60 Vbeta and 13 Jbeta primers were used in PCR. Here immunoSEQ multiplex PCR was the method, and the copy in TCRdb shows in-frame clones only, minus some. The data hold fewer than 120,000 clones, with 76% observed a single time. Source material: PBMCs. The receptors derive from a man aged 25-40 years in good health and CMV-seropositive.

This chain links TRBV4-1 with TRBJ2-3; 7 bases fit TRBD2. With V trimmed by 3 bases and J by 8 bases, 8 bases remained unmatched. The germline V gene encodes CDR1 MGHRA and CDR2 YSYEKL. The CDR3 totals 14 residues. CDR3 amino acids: CASSHPPGGVTQYF. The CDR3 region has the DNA TGCGCCAGCAGCCACCCCCCGGGGGGAGTTACGCAGTATTTT.

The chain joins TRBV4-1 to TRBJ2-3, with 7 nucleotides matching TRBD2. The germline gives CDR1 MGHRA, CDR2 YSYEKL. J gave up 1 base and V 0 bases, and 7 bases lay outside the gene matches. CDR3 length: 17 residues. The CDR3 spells CASSQDPMGGGTDTQYF. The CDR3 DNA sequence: TGCGCCAGCAGCCAAGACCCTATGGGGGGGGGCACAGATACGCAGTATTTT.

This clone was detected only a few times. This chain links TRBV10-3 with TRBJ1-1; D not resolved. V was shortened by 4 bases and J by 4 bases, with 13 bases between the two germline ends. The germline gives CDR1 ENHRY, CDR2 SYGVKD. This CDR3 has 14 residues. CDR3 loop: CAISADLSGTEAFF. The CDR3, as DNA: TGTGCCATCAGTGCTGACCTCTCGGGCACTGAAGCTTTCTTT.

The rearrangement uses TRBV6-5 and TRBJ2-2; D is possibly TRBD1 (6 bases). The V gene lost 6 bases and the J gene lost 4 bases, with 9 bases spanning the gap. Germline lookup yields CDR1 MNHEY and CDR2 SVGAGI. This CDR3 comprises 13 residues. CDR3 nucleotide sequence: TGTGCCAGCAGAACGGACAGCACCGGGGAGCTGTTTTTT. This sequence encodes CASRTDSTGELFF.

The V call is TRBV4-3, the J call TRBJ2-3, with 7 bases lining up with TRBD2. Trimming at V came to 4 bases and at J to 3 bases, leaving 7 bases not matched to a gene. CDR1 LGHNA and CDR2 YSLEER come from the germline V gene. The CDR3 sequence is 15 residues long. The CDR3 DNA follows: TGCGCCAGCAGCCTAAGGTGGGGAGGGACAGATACGCAGTATTTT. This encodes CASSLRWGGTDTQYF.

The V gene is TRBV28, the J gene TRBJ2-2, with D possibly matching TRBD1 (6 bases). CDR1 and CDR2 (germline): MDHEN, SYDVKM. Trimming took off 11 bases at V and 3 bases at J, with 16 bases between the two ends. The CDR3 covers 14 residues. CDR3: CAVRGSRDTGELFF. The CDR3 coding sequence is TGTGCCGTCAGGGGTAGCCGGGACACCGGGGAGCTGTTTTTT. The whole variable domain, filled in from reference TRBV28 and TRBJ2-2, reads DVKVTQSSRYLVKRTGEKVFLECVQDMDHENMFWYRQDPGLGLRLIYFSYDVKMKEKGDIPEGYSVSREKKERFSLILESASTNQTSMYLCAVRGSRDTGELFFGEGSRLTVL.

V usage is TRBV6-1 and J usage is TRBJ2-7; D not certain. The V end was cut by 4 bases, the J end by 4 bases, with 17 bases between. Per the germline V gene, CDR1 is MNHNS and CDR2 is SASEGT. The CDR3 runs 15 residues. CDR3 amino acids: CASSVLAESLYEQYF. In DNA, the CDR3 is TGTGCCAGCAGTGTCTTGGCGGAGTCACTTTACGAGCAGTACTTC.

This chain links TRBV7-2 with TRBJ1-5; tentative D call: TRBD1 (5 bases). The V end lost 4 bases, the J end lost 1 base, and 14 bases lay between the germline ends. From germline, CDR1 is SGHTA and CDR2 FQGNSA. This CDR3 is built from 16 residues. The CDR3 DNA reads TGTGCCAGCAGCTCCTCTCAGGGTATAAGCAATCAGCCCCAGCATTTT. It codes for CASSSSQGISNQPQHF.

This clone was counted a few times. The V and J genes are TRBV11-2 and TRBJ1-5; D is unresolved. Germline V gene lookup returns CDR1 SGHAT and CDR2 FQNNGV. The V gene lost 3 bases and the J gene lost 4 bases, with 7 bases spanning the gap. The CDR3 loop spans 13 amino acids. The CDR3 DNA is TGTGCCAGCAGCTTCGGTGGTAATCAGCCCCAGCATTTT. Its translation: CASSFGGNQPQHF. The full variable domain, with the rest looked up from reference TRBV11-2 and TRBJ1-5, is EAGVAQSPRYKIIEKRQSVAFWCNPISGHATLYWYQQILGQGPKLLIQFQNNGVVDDSQLPKDRFSAERLKGVDSTLKIQPAKLEDSAVYLCASSFGGNQPQHFGDGTRLSIL.

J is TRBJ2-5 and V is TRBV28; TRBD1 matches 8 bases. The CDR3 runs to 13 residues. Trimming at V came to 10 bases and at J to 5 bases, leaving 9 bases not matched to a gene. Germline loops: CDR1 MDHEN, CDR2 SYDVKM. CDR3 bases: TGTGCCACCGCCGGACAGGGAGGTGAGACCCAGTACTTC. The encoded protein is CATAGQGGETQYF.

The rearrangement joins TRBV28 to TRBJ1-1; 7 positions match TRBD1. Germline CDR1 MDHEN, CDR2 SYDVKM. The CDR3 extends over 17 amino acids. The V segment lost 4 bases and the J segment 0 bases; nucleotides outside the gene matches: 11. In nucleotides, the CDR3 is TGTGCCAGCAGTTCACCTAGGGACAGTCCGATGAACACTGAAGCTTTCTTT. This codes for CASSSPRDSPMNTEAFF. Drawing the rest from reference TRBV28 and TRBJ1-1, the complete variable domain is DVKVTQSSRYLVKRTGEKVFLECVQDMDHENMFWYRQDPGLGLRLIYFSYDVKMKEKGDIPEGYSVSREKKERFSLILESASTNQTSMYLCASSSPRDSPMNTEAFFGQGTRLTVV.

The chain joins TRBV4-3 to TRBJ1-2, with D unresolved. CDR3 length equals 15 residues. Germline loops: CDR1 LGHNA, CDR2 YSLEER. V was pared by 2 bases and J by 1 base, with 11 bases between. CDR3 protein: CASSQQTVLNYGYTF. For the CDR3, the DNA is TGCGCCAGCAGCCAACAAACTGTTCTTAACTATGGCTACACCTTC.

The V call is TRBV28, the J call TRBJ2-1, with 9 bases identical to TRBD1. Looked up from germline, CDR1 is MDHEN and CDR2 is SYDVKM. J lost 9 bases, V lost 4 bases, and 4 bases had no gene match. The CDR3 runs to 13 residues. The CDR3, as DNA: TGTGCCAGCAGTTCCGGACAGGGGTTTGAGCAGTTCTTC. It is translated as CASSSGQGFEQFF. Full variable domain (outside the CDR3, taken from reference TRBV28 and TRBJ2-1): DVKVTQSSRYLVKRTGEKVFLECVQDMDHENMFWYRQDPGLGLRLIYFSYDVKMKEKGDIPEGYSVSREKKERFSLILESASTNQTSMYLCASSSGQGFEQFFGPGTRLTVL.

DNA of the CDR3: TGTGCCAGCAGTTCAACAGGGGGCCGAGCTTTCTTT. It is translated as CASSSTGGRAFF. This chain connects TRBV27 to TRBJ1-1; 9 bases match TRBD1. Germline V gene sequence: CDR1 MNHEY, CDR2 SMNVEV (reference sequence). The CDR3 is 12 residues long. After removal of 4 bases from V and 10 bases from J, the junction contained 4 bases not matched to a gene.

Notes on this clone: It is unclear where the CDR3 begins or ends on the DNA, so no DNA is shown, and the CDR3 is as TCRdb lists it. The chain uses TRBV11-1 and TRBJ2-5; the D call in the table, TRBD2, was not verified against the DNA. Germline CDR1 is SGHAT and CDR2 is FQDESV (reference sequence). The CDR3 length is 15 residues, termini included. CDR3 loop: CASTSGRGAQETQYF.

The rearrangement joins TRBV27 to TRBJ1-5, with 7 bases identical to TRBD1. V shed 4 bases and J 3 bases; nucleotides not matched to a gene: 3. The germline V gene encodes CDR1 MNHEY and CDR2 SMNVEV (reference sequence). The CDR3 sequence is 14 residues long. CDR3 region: CASSSGQANQPQHF. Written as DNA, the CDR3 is TGTGCCAGCAGTTCAGGACAGGCCAATCAGCCCCAGCATTTT.

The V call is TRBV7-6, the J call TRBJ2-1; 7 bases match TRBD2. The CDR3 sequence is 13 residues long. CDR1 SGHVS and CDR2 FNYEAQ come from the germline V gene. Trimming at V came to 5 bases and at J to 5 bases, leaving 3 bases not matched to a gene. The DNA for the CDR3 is TGTGCCAGCAGCAATGGACTAGACAATGAGCAGTTCTTC. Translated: CASSNGLDNEQFF.

For the CDR3, the DNA is TGCGCCAGCAGCGGCAACGGTGGGCGTGACCACGAGCAGTACTTC. Translated: CASSGNGGRDHEQYF. This chain connects TRBV5-1 to TRBJ2-7; no clear D gene. Trimming removed 4 bases at V and 5 bases at J, with 19 bases between. CDR1 is SGHRS and CDR2 is YFSETQ in the germline V gene. This CDR3 is built from 15 residues.